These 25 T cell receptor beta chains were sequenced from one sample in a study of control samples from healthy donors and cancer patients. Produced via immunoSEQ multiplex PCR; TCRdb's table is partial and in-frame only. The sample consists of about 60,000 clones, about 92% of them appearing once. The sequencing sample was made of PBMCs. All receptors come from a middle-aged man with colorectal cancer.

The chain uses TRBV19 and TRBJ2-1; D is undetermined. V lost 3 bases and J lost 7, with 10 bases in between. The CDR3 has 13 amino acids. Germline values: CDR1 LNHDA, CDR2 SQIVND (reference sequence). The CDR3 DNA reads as TGTGCCAGTAGTATTGGAACGGAGAATGAGCAGTTCTTC. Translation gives CASSIGTENEQFF.

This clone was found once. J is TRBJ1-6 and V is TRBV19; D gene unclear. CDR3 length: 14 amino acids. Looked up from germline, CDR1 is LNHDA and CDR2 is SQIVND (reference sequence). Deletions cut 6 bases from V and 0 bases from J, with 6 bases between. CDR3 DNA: TGTGCCAGTAGCCCCAGCTCCTATAATTCACCCCTCCACTTT. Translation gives CASSPSSYNSPLHF. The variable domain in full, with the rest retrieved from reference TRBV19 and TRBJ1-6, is DGGITQSPKYLFRKEGQNVTLSCEQNLNHDAMYWYRQDPGQGLRLIYYSQIVNDFQKGDIAEGYSVSREKKESFPLTVTSAQKNPTAFYLCASSPSSYNSPLHFGNGTRLTVT.

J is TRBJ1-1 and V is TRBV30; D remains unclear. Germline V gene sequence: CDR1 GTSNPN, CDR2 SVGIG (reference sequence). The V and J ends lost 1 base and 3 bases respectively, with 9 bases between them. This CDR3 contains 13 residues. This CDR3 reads CAWSGAGYTEAFF. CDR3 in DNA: TGTGCCTGGAGTGGGGCTGGGTACACTGAAGCTTTCTTT.

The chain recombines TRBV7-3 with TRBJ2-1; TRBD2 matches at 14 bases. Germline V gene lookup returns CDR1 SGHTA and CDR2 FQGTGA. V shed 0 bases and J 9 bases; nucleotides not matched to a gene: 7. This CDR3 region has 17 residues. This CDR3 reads CASSLTGLAGARGEQFF. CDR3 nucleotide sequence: TGTGCCAGCAGCTTAACGGGACTAGCGGGGGCGAGGGGTGAGCAGTTCTTC.

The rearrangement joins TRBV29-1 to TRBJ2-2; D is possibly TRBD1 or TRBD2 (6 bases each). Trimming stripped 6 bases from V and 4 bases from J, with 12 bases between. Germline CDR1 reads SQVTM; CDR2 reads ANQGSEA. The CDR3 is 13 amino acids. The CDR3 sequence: CSVAGHLTGELFF. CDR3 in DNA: TGCAGCGTGGCGGGACACCTCACCGGGGAGCTGTTTTTT.

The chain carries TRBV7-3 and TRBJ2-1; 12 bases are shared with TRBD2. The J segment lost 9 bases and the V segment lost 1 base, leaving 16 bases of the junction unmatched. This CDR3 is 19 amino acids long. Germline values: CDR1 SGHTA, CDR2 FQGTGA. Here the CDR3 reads CASSLRGSTSGGRTTEQFF. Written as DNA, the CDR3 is TGTGCCAGCAGCTTAAGGGGATCGACTAGCGGGGGCCGAACCACTGAGCAGTTCTTC.

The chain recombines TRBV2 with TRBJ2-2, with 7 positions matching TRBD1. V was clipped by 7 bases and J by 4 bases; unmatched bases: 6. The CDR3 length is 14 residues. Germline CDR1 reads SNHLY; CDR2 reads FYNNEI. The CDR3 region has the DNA TGTGCCAGCACACAGGGGATGGGCACCGGGGAGCTGTTTTTT. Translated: CASTQGMGTGELFF. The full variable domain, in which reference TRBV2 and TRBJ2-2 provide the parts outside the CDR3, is EPEVTQTPSHQVTQMGQEVILRCVPISNHLYFYWYRQILGQKVEFLVSFYNNEISEKSEIFDDQFSVERPDGSNFTLKIRSTKLEDSAMYFCASTQGMGTGELFFGEGSRLTVL.

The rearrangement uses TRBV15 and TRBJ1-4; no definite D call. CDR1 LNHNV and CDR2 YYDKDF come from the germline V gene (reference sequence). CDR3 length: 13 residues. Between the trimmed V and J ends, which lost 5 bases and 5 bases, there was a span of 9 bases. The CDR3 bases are TGTGCCACCAGCGTCACATTGAATGAAAAACTGTTTTTT. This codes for CATSVTLNEKLFF.

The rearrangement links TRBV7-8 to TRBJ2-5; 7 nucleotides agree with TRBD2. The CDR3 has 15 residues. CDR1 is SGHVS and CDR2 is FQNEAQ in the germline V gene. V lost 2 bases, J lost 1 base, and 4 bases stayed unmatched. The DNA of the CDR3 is TGTGCCAGCAGCTTAATTTCGGGGGGCCAAGAGACCCAGTACTTC. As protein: CASSLISGGQETQYF.

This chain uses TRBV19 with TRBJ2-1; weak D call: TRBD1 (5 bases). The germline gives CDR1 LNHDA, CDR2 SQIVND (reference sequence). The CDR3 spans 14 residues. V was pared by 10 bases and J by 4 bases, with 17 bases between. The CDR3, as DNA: TGTGCCACGGCTGGGGCAGGGCTATACAATGAGCAGTTCTTC. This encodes CATAGAGLYNEQFF. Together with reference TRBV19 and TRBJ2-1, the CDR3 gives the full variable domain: DGGITQSPKYLFRKEGQNVTLSCEQNLNHDAMYWYRQDPGQGLRLIYYSQIVNDFQKGDIAEGYSVSREKKESFPLTVTSAQKNPTAFYLCATAGAGLYNEQFFGPGTRLTVL.

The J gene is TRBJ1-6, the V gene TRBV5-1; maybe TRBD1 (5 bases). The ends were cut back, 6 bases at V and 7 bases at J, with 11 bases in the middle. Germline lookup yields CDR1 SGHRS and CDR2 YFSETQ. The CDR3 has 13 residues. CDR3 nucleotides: TGCGCCAGCACCATGGGGGTAAATTCACCCCTCCACTTT. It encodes CASTMGVNSPLHF.

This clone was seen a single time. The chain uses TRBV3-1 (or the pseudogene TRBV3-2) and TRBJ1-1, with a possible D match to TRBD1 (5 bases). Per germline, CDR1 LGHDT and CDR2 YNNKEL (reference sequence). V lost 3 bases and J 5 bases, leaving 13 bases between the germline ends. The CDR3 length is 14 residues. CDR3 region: CASSQGGTGTEAFF. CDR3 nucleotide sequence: TGTGCCAGCAGCCAGGGGGGGACCGGGACTGAAGCTTTCTTT.

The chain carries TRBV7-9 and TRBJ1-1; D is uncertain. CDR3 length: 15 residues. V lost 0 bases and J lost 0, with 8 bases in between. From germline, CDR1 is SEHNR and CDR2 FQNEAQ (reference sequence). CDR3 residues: CASSLAGAVNTEAFF. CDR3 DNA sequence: TGTGCCAGCAGCTTAGCGGGAGCTGTGAACACTGAAGCTTTCTTT.

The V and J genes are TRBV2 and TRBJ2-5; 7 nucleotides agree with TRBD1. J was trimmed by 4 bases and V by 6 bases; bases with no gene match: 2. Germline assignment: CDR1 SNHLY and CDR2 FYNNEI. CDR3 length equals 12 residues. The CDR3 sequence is CASRGQSETQYF. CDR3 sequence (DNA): TGTGCCAGCAGGGGACAGTCAGAGACCCAGTACTTC.

The DNA for the CDR3 is TGCAGTGCTAGTGGCCGGTTAGACGAGCAGTACTTC. Translation: CSASGRLDEQYF. The gene calls are TRBV20-1 and TRBJ2-7, with D unclear. V was pared by 3 bases and J by 5 bases, with 11 bases between. Germline loops: CDR1 DFQATT, CDR2 SNEGSKA (reference sequence). The CDR3 runs 12 residues.

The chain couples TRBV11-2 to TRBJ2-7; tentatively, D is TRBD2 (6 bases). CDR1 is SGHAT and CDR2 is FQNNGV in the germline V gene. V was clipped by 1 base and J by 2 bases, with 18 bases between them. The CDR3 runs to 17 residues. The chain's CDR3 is CASSLAWGGGETYEQYF. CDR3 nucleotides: TGTGCCAGCAGCTTAGCCTGGGGAGGAGGGGAAACCTACGAGCAGTACTTC.

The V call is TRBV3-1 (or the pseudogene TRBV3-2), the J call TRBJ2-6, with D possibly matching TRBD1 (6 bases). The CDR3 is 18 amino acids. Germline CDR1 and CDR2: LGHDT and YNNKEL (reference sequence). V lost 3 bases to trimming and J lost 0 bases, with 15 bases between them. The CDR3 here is CASSHTRDISSGANVLTF. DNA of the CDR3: TGTGCCAGCAGCCATACCCGGGACATCAGCTCTGGGGCCAACGTCCTGACTTTC.

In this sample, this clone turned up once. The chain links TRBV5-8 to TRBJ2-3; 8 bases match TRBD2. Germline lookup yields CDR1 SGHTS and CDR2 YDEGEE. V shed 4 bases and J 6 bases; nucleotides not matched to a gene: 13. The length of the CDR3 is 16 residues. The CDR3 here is CASSRMGLVLPDTQYF. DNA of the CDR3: TGTGCCAGCAGCCGAATGGGACTAGTCCTTCCCGATACGCAGTATTTT.

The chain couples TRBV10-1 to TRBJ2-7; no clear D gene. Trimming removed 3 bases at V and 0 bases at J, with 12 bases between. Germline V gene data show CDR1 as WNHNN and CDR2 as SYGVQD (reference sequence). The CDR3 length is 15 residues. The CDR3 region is CASSDLGRSSYEQYF. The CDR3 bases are TGCGCCAGCAGTGATTTGGGCAGGAGCTCCTACGAGCAGTACTTC.

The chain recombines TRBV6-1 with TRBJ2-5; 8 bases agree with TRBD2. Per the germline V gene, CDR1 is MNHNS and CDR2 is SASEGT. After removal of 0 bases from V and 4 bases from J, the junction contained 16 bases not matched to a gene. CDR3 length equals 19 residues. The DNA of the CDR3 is TGTGCCAGCAGTGAAGCGGAGGGAAGCCAGCGGGGGAGGCGAGAGACCCAGTACTTC. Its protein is CASSEAEGSQRGRRETQYF.

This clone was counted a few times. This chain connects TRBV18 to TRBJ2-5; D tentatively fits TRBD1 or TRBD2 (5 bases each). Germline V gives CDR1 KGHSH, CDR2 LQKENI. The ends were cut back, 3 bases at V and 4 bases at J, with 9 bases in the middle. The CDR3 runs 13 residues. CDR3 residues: CASSPGTAETQYF. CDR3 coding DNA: TGTGCCAGCTCACCGGGGACGGCAGAGACCCAGTACTTC.

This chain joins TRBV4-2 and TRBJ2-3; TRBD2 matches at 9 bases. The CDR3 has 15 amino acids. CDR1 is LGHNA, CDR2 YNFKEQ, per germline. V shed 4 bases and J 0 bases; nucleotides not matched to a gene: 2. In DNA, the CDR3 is TGTGCCAGCAGCCGAACTAGCGGGAGCACAGATACGCAGTATTTT. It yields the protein CASSRTSGSTDTQYF.

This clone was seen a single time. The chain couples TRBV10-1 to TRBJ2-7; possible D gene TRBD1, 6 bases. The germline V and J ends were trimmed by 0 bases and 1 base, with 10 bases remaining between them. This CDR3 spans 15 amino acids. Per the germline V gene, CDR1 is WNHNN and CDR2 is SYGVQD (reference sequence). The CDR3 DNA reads TGCGCCAGCAGTGAGTCGGAAGGGGGTTCCTACGAGCAGTACTTC. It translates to CASSESEGGSYEQYF.

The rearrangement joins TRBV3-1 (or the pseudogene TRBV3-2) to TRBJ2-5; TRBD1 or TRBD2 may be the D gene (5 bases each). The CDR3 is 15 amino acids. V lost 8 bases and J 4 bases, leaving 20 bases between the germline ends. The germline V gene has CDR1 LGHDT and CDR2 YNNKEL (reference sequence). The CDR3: CASGTPSKGSETQYF. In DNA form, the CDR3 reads TGTGCCAGCGGGACCCCCTCTAAGGGTTCAGAGACCCAGTACTTC.

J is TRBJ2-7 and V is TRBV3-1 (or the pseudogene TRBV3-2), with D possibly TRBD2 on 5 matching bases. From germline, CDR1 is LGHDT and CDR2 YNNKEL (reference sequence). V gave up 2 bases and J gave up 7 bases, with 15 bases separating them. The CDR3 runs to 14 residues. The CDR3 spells CASSQKGQGGEQYF. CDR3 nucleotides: TGTGCCAGCAGCCAAAAAGGGCAAGGAGGTGAGCAGTACTTC.